This TCR beta chain was captured by sequencing in a study of tissue T cells after allogeneic stem cell transplantation. A few counts support this clone. Antigen: not known. Genes and germline come from the mouse. The read ends 1 residue early relative to the CDR3; the germline J gene fills the gap. TCRbeta CDR3 was sequenced at survey depth with template counts. This table comes from immunoSEQ multiplex PCR, and its TCRdb copy is limited to in-frame clones, with some not included. This sample has thousands of clones, with approximately 52% found just once. The time point denotes: mouse harvest day 7 after allogeneic transplant. The graft held 10^6 splenic CD5+ T cells and 10^7 T-cell-depleted bone marrow cells. Mice had MHC-mismatched B6 into BALB/c GVHD, sampled day 7 or 14. Overall study results and limits: Anatomically similar tissues had similar TCR repertoires within each patient.

Trimming shortened V by 0 bases and J by 0 bases, and 9 bases separated the two germline ends. Germline V gene sequence: CDR1 KGHPV, CDR2 FQNQEV (reference sequence). This CDR3 is built from 16 residues. The sequenced sample was spleen. The source is a female BALB/c mouse given C57BL/6 T cells with graft-versus-host disease after an allogeneic hematopoietic cell transplant. The J gene is TRBJ1-3, the V gene TRBV26; maybe TRBD1 (5 bases). The sequenced CDR3 bases are TGTGCCAGCAGTCTGTCGATCAGGGCTTCTGGAAATACGCTCTAT. As protein: CASSLSIRASGNTLY. The CDR3 in full is CASSLSIRASGNTLYF.